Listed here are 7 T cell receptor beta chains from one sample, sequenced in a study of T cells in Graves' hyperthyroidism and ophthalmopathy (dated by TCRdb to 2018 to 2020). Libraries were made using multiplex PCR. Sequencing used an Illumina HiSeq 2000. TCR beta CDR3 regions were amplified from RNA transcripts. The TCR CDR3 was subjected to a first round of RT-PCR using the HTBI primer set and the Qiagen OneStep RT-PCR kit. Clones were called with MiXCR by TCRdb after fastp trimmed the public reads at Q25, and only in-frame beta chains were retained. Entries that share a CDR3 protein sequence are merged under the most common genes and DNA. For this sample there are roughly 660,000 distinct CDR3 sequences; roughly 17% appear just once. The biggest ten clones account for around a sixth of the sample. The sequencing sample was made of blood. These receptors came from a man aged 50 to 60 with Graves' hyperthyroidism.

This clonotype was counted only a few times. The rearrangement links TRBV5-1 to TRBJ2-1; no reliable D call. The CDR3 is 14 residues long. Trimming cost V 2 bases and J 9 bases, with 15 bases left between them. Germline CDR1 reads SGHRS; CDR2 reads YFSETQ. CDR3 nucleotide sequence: TGCGCCAGCAGCTTAGGAAGCGAAACCGGTGAGCAGTTCTTC. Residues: CASSLGSETGEQFF.

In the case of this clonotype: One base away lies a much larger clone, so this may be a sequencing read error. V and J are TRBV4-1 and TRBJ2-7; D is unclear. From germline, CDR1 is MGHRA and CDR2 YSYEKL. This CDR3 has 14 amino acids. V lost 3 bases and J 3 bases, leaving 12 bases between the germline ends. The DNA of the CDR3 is TGCGCCAGCAGCCATGCGGACGGTAACTACGAGCAGTACTTC. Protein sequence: CASSHADGNYEQYF.

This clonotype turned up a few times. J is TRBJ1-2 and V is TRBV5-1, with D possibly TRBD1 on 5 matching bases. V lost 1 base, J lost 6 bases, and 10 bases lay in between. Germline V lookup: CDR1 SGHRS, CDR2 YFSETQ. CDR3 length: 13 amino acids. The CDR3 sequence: CASSLQGGDGYTF. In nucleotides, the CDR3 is TGCGCCAGCAGCTTGCAGGGAGGGGATGGCTACACCTTC.

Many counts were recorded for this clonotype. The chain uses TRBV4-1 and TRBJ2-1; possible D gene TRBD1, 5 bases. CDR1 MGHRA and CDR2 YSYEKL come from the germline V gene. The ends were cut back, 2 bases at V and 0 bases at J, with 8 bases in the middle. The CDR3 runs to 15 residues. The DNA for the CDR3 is TGCGCCAGCAGCCAAACAGGTAGCTCCTACAATGAGCAGTTCTTC. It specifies CASSQTGSSYNEQFF.

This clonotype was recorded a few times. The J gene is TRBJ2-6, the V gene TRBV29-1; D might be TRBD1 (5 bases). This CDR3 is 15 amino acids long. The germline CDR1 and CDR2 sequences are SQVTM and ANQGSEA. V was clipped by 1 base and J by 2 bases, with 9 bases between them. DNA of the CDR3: TGCAGCGTTGAAGTTTCAGGGACTGGGGCCAACGTCCTGACTTTC. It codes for CSVEVSGTGANVLTF.

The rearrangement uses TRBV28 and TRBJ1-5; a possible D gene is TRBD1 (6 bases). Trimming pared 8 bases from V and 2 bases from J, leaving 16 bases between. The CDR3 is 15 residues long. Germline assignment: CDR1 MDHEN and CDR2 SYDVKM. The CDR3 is CASVRTQGGNQPQHF. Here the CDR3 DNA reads TGTGCCAGCGTCCGGACACAGGGAGGCAATCAGCCCCAGCATTTT.

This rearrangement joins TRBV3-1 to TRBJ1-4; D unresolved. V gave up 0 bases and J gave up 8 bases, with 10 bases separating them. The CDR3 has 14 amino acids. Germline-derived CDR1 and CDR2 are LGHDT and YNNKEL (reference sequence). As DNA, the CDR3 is TGTGCCAGCAGCCAAGACTGGACTGGCGAAAAACTGTTTTTT. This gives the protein CASSQDWTGEKLFF.